Listed below are T cell receptor beta chains from one sample, sequenced in a study of blood T cell repertoires in COVID-19. Assay: immunoSEQ multiplex PCR; the TCRdb copy retains only in-frame clones and omits some. Of 100,000 to 150,000 clones in the sample, around nine tenths are singletons; the top ten hold more than 9.5%. The material sequenced was peripheral blood. Every receptor here comes from a woman in her seventies with COVID-19, enrolled during active disease. The CDR3 runs from the conserved cysteine through the conserved F or W. Size tells how often a clone was seen (once, few, many) or the class of an expanded clone, and some rows leave it out.

v_call: TRBV30
clone_size: once
j_call: TRBJ2-3
cdr3_length: 14
cdr3_aa: CASRQGASTDTQYF

v_call: TRBV5-1
clone_size: NA
j_call: TRBJ2-1
cdr3_length: 14
cdr3_aa: CASSRQGGYNEQFF

v_call: TRBV24-1
clone_size: NA
j_call: TRBJ2-1
cdr3_length: 18
cdr3_aa: CATSDPSRGASSYNEQFF

v_call: TRBV4-1
clone_size: NA
j_call: TRBJ1-3
cdr3_length: 17
cdr3_aa: CASSQNRGGRSGNTIYF

v_call: TRBV18
clone_size: NA
j_call: TRBJ2-3
cdr3_length: 15
cdr3_aa: CASSPPSQSTDTQYF

v_call: TRBV30
clone_size: once
j_call: TRBJ2-5
cdr3_length: 16
cdr3_aa: CAWTGVGQGGQETQYF

v_call: TRBV4-2
clone_size: NA
j_call: TRBJ2-5
cdr3_length: 17
cdr3_aa: CASSQDGLAGIQETQYF

v_call: TRBV11-2
clone_size: once
j_call: TRBJ2-7
cdr3_length: 15
cdr3_aa: CASGTSGSGGYEQYF

v_call: TRBV27
clone_size: few
j_call: TRBJ2-1
cdr3_length: 14
cdr3_aa: CASFRQGSYNEQFF

v_call: TRBV11-1
clone_size: once
j_call: TRBJ1-2
cdr3_length: 13
cdr3_aa: CASSFQGMDGYTF

v_call: TRBV10-3
clone_size: few
j_call: TRBJ1-5
cdr3_length: 14
cdr3_aa: CAISEAGNNQPQHF

v_call: TRBV11-2
clone_size: NA
j_call: TRBJ2-2
cdr3_length: 16
cdr3_aa: CASSLARQGPTGELFF

v_call: TRBV2
clone_size: NA
j_call: TRBJ1-5
cdr3_length: 15
cdr3_aa: CASSYGGQINQPQHF

v_call: TRBV2
clone_size: NA
j_call: TRBJ1-4
cdr3_length: 15
cdr3_aa: CASSPAGSPNEKLFF

v_call: TRBV7-8
clone_size: once
j_call: TRBJ1-5
cdr3_length: 16
cdr3_aa: CASSPHGDRGHQPQHF

v_call: TRBV15
clone_size: NA
j_call: TRBJ2-2
cdr3_length: 15
cdr3_aa: CATSVGSRVVGELFF

v_call: TRBV3-1/TRBV3-2
clone_size: NA
j_call: TRBJ1-2
cdr3_length: 14
cdr3_aa: CASSKWTENYGYTF

v_call: TRBV28
clone_size: NA
j_call: TRBJ1-1
cdr3_length: 14
cdr3_aa: CASSRRTEKYEAFF